This T cell receptor beta chain was retrieved from a study of cytomegalovirus exposure and HLA in healthy donors. General study findings and limits: Listed as cytomegalovirus-associated were 150 to 200 TCR beta chains.

As to this clone: The target antigen is unknown.

Assay used: immunoSEQ multiplex PCR; TCRdb lists only in-frame clones, some missing. The sample has approximately 170,000 clones, roughly 85% seen once; the top ten hold 16%. After removal of 5 bases from V and 8 bases from J, the junction contained 6 bases not matched to a gene. The germline CDR1 and CDR2 sequences are SEHNR and FQNEAQ (reference sequence). This CDR3 comprises 14 residues. The J gene is TRBJ2-1, the V gene TRBV7-9, with 10 bases matching TRBD1. The material sequenced was PBMCs. The sequence came from a young man in good health and CMV-seropositive. CDR3 amino acids: CASSPRDRGHEQFF. The CDR3 DNA reads TGTGCCAGCAGCCCCCGGGACAGGGGCCATGAGCAGTTCTTC.